This T cell receptor beta chain is drawn from a study of T cells in tumors after PD-1 blockade. Study-wide context: Each patient got pembrolizumab 200 mg every 3 weeks or cemiplimab 350 mg every 2 weeks. Daily vismodegib 150 mg continued in a subset of anti-PD-1-treated patients. Blood samples averaged around 100,000 templates (range about 24,679-260,000) and roughly 39,000 unique clonotypes.

Template: tumor biopsy or peripheral blood genomic DNA, about 550-6,500 ng per sample. V gave up 5 bases and J gave up 3 bases; unmatched junction bases: 3. CDR3 length: 14 residues. Per the germline V gene, CDR1 is LGHNT and CDR2 is FRNRAP. Measured with immunoSEQ multiplex PCR; TCRdb has only the in-frame clones, and not every one. The table has tens of thousands of clones, under 80% seen once; the top ten hold approximately 4.5%. The source was PBMCs, collected after anti-PD-1 treatment. The chain combines TRBV12-5 with TRBJ1-3; 8 nucleotides match TRBD1. The sequence was collected from a human donor with basal cell carcinoma. CDR3 DNA sequence: TGTGCTAGTGGTGACAGGGGTTTTGGAAACACCATATATTTT. This translates into CASGDRGFGNTIYF. The full variable domain, in which reference TRBV12-5 and TRBJ1-3 provide the parts outside the CDR3, is DARVTQTPRHKVTEMGQEVTMRCQPILGHNTVFWYRQTMMQGLELLAYFRNRAPLDDSGMPKDRFSAEMPDATLATLKIQPSEPRDSAVYFCASGDRGFGNTIYFGEGSWLTVV.